This T cell receptor beta chain was captured by sequencing in a study of blood T cell repertoires in COVID-19. Study-wide background: There were acute and convalescent COVID-19 samples, and they came from the United States, Italy and Spain. T cells, B-cell-depleted T cells, or PBMCs provided the cDNA or gDNA that served as material.

Per the study methods: Amplification with reference gene primers provided the estimates of nucleated cell counts. The method was immunoSEQ multiplex PCR; TCRdb's version includes in-frame clones alone and lacks a portion of them. From that table come the V and J calls and clone size; the DNA was used to work out D and trimming. The sample holds under 100,000 clones, 85% to 90% seen once. The CDR3 loop spans 14 amino acids. V gave up 4 bases and J gave up 3 bases, with 9 bases separating them. Germline CDR1 reads SGHDN; CDR2 reads FVKESK. The sequenced sample was peripheral blood. V usage is TRBV14 and J usage is TRBJ2-2; D remains unclear. The sequence was collected from a middle-aged man with acute or convalescent COVID-19. In nucleotides, the CDR3 is TGTGCCAGCAGCCTGGCCCGATACACCGGGGAGCTGTTTTTT. Translated: CASSLARYTGELFF.